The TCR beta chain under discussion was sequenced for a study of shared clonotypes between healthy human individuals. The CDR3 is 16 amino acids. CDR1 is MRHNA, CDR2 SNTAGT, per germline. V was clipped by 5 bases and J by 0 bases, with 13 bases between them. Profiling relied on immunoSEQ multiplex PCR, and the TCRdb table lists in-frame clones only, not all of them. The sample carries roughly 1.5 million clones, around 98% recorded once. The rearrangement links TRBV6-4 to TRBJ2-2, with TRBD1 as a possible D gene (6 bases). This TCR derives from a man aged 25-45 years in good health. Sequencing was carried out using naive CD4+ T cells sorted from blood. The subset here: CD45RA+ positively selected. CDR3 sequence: CASSIWDNANTGELFF. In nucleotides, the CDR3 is TGTGCCAGCAGTATATGGGACAACGCGAACACCGGGGAGCTGTTTTTT.